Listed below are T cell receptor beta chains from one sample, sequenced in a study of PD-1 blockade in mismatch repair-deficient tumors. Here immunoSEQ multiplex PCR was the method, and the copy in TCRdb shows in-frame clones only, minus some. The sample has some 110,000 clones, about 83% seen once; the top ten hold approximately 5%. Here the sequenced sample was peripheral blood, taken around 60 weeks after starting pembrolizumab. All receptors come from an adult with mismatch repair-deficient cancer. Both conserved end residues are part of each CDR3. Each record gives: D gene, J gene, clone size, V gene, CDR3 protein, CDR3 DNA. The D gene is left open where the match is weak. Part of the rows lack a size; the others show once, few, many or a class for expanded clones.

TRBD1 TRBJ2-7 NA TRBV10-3 CAIRGDRGEVYEQYF TGTGCCATCAGGGGGGACAGGGGGGAAGTCTACGAGCAGTACTTC
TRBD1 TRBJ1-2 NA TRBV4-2 CASSQVTGEVGYGYTF TGTGCCAGCAGCCAGGTTACAGGGGAAGTAGGCTATGGCTACACCTTC
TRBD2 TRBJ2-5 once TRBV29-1 CSAVGGAPFQETQYF TGCAGCGCTGTCGGGGGGGCACCCTTCCAAGAGACCCAGTACTTC
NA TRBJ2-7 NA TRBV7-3 CASSFDGSSYEQYF TGTGCCAGCAGCTTTGACGGGAGTTCGTACGAGCAGTACTTC
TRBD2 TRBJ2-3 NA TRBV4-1 CASSQELAGGSTDTQYF TGCGCCAGCAGCCAGGAACTAGCGGGAGGCAGCACAGATACGCAGTATTTT
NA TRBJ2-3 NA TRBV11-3 CASSSSAVTDTQYF TGTGCCAGCAGCTCCTCCGCGGTCACAGATACGCAGTATTTT
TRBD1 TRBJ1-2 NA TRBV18 CASSPGQGGNYGYTF TGTGCCAGCTCACCCGGACAGGGAGGGAACTATGGCTACACCTTC
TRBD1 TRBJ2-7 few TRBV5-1 CASSFQGAYEQYF TGCGCCAGCAGCTTCCAGGGGGCCTACGAGCAGTACTTC
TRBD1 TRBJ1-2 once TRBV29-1 CSARTGTNYGYTF TGCAGCGCCCGGACAGGCACTAACTATGGCTACACCTTC
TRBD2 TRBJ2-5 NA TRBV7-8 CASSFYRLAGTQETQYF TGTGCCAGCAGCTTTTACCGACTAGCGGGTACCCAAGAGACCCAGTACTTC
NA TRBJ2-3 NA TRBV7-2 CASSLDGKGHDTQYF TGTGCCAGCAGCTTGGACGGGAAAGGCCATGATACGCAGTATTTT
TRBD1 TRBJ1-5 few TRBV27 CASSTTGDRVFHQPQHF TGTGCCAGCAGTACCACCGGGGACAGAGTATTCCATCAGCCCCAGCATTTT
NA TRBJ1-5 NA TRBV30 CAWSEGGQPQHF TGTGCCTGGAGTGAGGGTGGACAGCCCCAGCATTTT
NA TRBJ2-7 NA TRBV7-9 CASSLAQGYEQYF TGTGCCAGCAGCTTAGCGCAGGGCTACGAGCAGTACTTC
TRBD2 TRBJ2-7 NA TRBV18 CASSPPGAIAGGYEQYF TGTGCCAGCTCACCACCGGGAGCGATAGCGGGAGGATACGAGCAGTACTTC
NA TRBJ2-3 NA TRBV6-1 CASSEAWGDTQYF TGTGCCAGCAGTGAAGCGTGGGGGGATACGCAGTATTTT
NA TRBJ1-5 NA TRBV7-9 CASSLDRTDQPQHF TGTGCCAGCAGCTTAGACAGGACAGATCAGCCCCAGCATTTT
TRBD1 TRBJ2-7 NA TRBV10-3 CAISDQGQGYEQYF TGTGCCATCAGTGATCAGGGACAGGGCTACGAGCAGTACTTC
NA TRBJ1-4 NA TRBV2 CASRPGTESNEKLFF TGTGCCAGCAGGCCCGGGACGGAGAGTAATGAAAAACTGTTTTTT
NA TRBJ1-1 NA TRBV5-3 CARSPVRGGEAFF TGTGCCAGAAGCCCTGTTCGGGGAGGAGAGGCTTTCTTT
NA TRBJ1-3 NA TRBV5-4 CASSPGLGQYGNTIYF TGTGCCAGCAGCCCGGGCCTCGGACAGTACGGAAACACCATATATTTT
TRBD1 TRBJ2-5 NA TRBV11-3 CASSLDGLRGPQETQYF TGTGCCAGCAGCTTAGATGGTCTCAGGGGGCCCCAAGAGACCCAGTACTTC
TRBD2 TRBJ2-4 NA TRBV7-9 CASSPPMGGSRSKNIQYF TGTGCCAGCAGCCCCCCGATGGGGGGGTCCCGTTCCAAAAACATTCAGTACTTC
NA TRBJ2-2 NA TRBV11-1 CASSSNPNTGELFF TGTGCCAGCAGCTCAAACCCGAACACCGGGGAGCTGTTTTTT
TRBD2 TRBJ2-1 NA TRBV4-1 CASSYPGLAGGGTYNEQFF TGCGCCAGCAGCTACCCGGGACTAGCGGGAGGGGGAACCTACAATGAGCAGTTCTTC
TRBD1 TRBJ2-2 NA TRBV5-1 CASSRFTGGANTGELFF TGCGCCAGCAGCCGTTTTACAGGGGGCGCAAACACCGGGGAGCTGTTTTTT
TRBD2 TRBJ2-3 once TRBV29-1 CSVEGILAASTDTQYF TGCAGCGTTGAAGGTATACTAGCGGCTAGCACAGATACGCAGTATTTT
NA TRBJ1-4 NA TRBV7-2 CASSLGDGITNEKLFF TGTGCCAGCAGCTTAGGGGACGGAATAACTAATGAAAAACTGTTTTTT
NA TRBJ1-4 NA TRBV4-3 CASSQDFRGEKLFF TGCGCCAGCAGCCAAGATTTTCGGGGTGAAAAACTGTTTTTT
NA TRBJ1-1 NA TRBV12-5 CASGLVSGAMNTEAFF TGTGCTAGTGGTTTGGTATCAGGAGCTATGAACACTGAAGCTTTCTTT
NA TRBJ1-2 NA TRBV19 CASSIGRDYGYTF TGTGCCAGTAGTATTGGTAGGGATTATGGCTACACCTTC
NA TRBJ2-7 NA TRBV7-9 CASSQGSYEQYF TGTGCCAGCAGCCAGGGGTCCTACGAGCAGTACTTC
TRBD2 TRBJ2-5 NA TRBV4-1 CASSQAAGLQETQYF TGCGCCAGCAGCCAAGCAGCGGGACTCCAAGAGACCCAGTACTTC
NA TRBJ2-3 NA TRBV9 CASSGPLVDSRLTDTQYF TGTGCCAGCAGCGGACCTCTTGTGGACAGCCGACTCACAGATACGCAGTATTTT
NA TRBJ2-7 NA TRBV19 CASSLEGGYEQYF TGTGCCAGTAGCCTAGAGGGTGGATACGAGCAGTACTTC
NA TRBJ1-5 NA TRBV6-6 CASSFDRLNQPQHF TGTGCCAGCAGCTTCGACAGGCTGAATCAGCCCCAGCATTTT
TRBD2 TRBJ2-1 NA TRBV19 CASSDGLAGLNEQFF TGTGCCAGTAGTGACGGACTAGCGGGTCTCAATGAGCAGTTCTTC
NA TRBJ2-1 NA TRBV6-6 CASSYRPSDRYNEQFF TGTGCCAGCAGTTACCGACCCTCTGACCGATACAATGAGCAGTTCTTC
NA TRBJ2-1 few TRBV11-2 CASNPAGSYNEQFF TGTGCCAGCAACCCCGCGGGGTCCTACAATGAGCAGTTCTTC
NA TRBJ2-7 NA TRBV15 CATKSNGGAYEQYF TGTGCCACCAAGTCAAACGGCGGGGCCTACGAGCAGTACTTC
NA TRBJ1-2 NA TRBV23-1 CASSQGRYGYTF TGCGCCAGCAGTCAAGGGCGCTATGGCTACACCTTC
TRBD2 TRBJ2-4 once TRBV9 CASSRGLAGAAGLGIQYF TGTGCCAGCAGCAGAGGACTAGCGGGAGCCGCCGGGTTGGGCATTCAGTACTTC
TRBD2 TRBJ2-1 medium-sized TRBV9 CASSPSGTSGSEQFF TGTGCCAGCAGCCCTTCCGGGACTAGCGGGAGTGAGCAGTTCTTC
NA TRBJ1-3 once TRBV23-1 CASSHISGNTIYF TGCGCCAGCAGCCACATCTCTGGAAACACCATATATTTT
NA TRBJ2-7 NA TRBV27 CASSFRGSSYEQYF TGTGCCAGCAGTTTTAGGGGGAGCTCCTACGAGCAGTACTTC
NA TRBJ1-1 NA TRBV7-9 CASSFAAVNTEAFF TGTGCCAGCAGCTTCGCCGCGGTGAACACTGAAGCTTTCTTT
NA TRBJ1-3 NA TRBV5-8 CASSRGTLSGNTIYF TGTGCCAGCAGCCGGGGAACGCTCTCTGGAAACACCATATATTTT
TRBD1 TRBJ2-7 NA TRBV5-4 CASSPRTGNYEQYF TGTGCCAGCAGCCCCCGGACAGGGAACTACGAGCAGTACTTC
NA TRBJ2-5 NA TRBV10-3 CAIRPDSGGETQYF TGTGCCATCAGACCGGACAGTGGAGGGGAGACCCAGTACTTC
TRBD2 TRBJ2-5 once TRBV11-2 CASSVGLAGGFQETQYF TGTGCCAGCAGCGTGGGACTAGCGGGAGGGTTCCAAGAGACCCAGTACTTC
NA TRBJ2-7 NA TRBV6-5 CASSYNRASSYEQYF TGTGCCAGCAGTTATAATCGCGCGAGCTCCTACGAGCAGTACTTC
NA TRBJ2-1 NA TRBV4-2 CASSQGREQFF TGTGCCAGCAGCCAGGGGAGGGAGCAGTTCTTC
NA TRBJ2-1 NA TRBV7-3 CASSIGTLYNEQFF TGTGCCAGCAGCATCGGGACTTTATACAATGAGCAGTTCTTC